A single sample gave rise to the 8 T cell receptor beta chains below, sequenced in a study of T cell repertoires in cytomegalovirus infection (dated 2019 in TCRdb). Data came from an Illumina HiSeq 1500. TCRdb cleaned the public reads at Q25 with fastp, built clones with MiXCR and kept in-frame beta chains. All rows with the same CDR3 protein become a single entry with the most common DNA and genes. This sample has around 210,000 distinct CDR3 sequences in its table, and about 5.9% of those were observed once. Of the sample, about 6.5% is held by the ten largest clones. The specimen sequenced was PBMCs. The receptors stem from a human donor in good health (CMV status not recorded). Some clones in this sample may be carry-over from other donors' samples.

This clonotype was seen ten or more times. This chain uses TRBV29-1 with TRBJ1-1; D gene unclear. Per germline, CDR1 SQVTM and CDR2 ANQGSEA. The ends were cut back, 7 bases at V and 3 bases at J, with 18 bases in the middle. This CDR3 contains 14 residues. The DNA for the CDR3 is TGCAGCGCGGTTGGACGGCTAAGGGACACTGAAGCTTTCTTT. Encoded protein: CSAVGRLRDTEAFF.

Of note for this clonotype: Its ends do not fully match the called genes, so a read error is possible. In nucleotides, the CDR3 is TGCGCCAGCAGCGACGGGACAGGGCAGGGCTACGAGCAGTGCTTC. Its protein product is CASSDGTGQGYEQCF. This chain links TRBV5-1 with TRBJ2-7; 9 bases line up with TRBD1. The germline V gene encodes CDR1 SGHRS and CDR2 YFSETQ. CDR3 length equals 15 residues.

Ten or more counts support this clonotype. The rearrangement joins TRBV11-3 to TRBJ1-1, with D maybe TRBD1 (6 bases). V dropped 4 bases and J dropped 9 bases, with 9 bases sitting between them. CDR1 SGHNT and CDR2 YENEEA come from the germline V gene. The CDR3 extends over 11 amino acids. Written as DNA, the CDR3 is TGTGCCAGCAGCTCGGACAGTCAAGCTTTCTTT. Translation gives CASSSDSQAFF.

At least ten counts were recorded for this clonotype. The V gene is TRBV7-9, the J gene TRBJ2-1; D may match TRBD1 or TRBD2 (5 bases each). Germline CDR1 and CDR2: SEHNR and FQNEAQ (reference sequence). The CDR3 is made up of 15 amino acids. The V end was cut by 1 base, the J end by 0 bases, with 7 bases between. CDR3 sequence (DNA): TGTGCCAGCAGCTTAGAGGGGACCTCCTACAATGAGCAGTTCTTC. Translated: CASSLEGTSYNEQFF. Filled out from reference TRBV7-9 and TRBJ2-1, the complete variable domain reads DTGVSQNPRHKITKRGQNVTFRCDPISEHNRLYWYRQTLGQGPEFLTYFQNEAQLEKSRLLSDRFSAERPKGSFSTLEIQRTEQGDSAMYLCASSLEGTSYNEQFFGPGTRLTVL.

This clonotype has at least ten counts. The chain is built from TRBV28 and TRBJ2-5; either TRBD1 or TRBD2 may supply D (5 bases each). The CDR3 has 14 residues. Germline values: CDR1 MDHEN, CDR2 SYDVKM. Trimming left V 6 bases short and J 1 base short, with 12 bases between. Written as DNA, the CDR3 is TGTGCCAGCAGGGAGTTGAGGGGCCAAGAGACCCAGTACTTC. Its protein product is CASRELRGQETQYF.

This clonotype appeared many times. V is TRBV7-2 and J is TRBJ2-3; the match to TRBD2 covers 9 bases. CDR1 and CDR2 from the germline V gene are SGHTA and FQGNSA. Trimming at V came to 5 bases and at J to 4 bases, leaving 10 bases not matched to a gene. The CDR3 has 16 amino acids. CDR3 in amino acids: CASSHDTAGGPDTQYF. The CDR3 DNA reads as TGTGCCAGCAGCCACGACACAGCGGGGGGCCCAGATACGCAGTATTTT.

This chain uses TRBV11-2 with TRBJ2-7; 7 bases match TRBD1. The CDR3 covers 15 residues. After removal of 5 bases from V and 2 bases from J, the junction contained 9 bases not matched to a gene. The germline V gene encodes CDR1 SGHAT and CDR2 FQNNGV. Here the CDR3 DNA reads TGTGCCAGCAGCCTGACCGGGACAGAGACCTACGAGCAGTACTTC. Its protein product is CASSLTGTETYEQYF.

This clonotype was observed many times. The CDR3 region is CASSSRQGAREKLFF. CDR3 DNA: TGTGCCAGCAGCTCGCGACAGGGGGCGCGGGAAAAACTGTTTTTT. This chain uses TRBV7-2 with TRBJ1-4, with 10 bases lining up with TRBD1. V lost 4 bases to trimming and J lost 8 bases; unmatched junction nucleotides: 7. The germline gives CDR1 SGHTA, CDR2 FQGNSA. The CDR3 loop spans 15 amino acids.